The present entry profiles one T cell receptor beta chain with its context. Antigen specificity is unknown. V was pared by 3 bases and J by 1 base, with 7 bases of the junction left unmatched. This CDR3 contains 17 residues. The germline CDR1 and CDR2 sequences are KGHSH and LQKENI. These data come from a study of cytomegalovirus exposure and HLA in healthy donors. Overall study results and limits: Some TCR beta chains (roughly 160 of them) were listed as cytomegalovirus-associated.

Healthy bone marrow donors made up the donor group. PCR used 60 Vbeta primers and 13 Jbeta primers. Assay: immunoSEQ multiplex PCR; the TCRdb copy retains only in-frame clones and omits some. The profile shows about 170,000 clones, around 80% of them singletons. The J gene is TRBJ2-3, the V gene TRBV18; 10 bases fit TRBD2. This sequence was found in a female donor in good health and CMV-seronegative. Sequencing was performed on PBMCs. The CDR3 DNA is TGTGCCAGCTCACCGATTCGAGCGGGGGGGCGCACAGATACGCAGTATTTT. Residues: CASSPIRAGGRTDTQYF.